The source of this TCR beta chain is a study of T-cell reconstitution after alpha-beta-depleted transplantation in children. General study results and limits: Several hundred graft clones that had expanded were reportedly the source of alpha-beta T cells about two months after transplant. Several patients had high TCRbeta diversity at day 60; it came from surviving recipient T cells and thymic progenitors. It was newly produced T cells that mostly accounted for T-cell counts and diversity one year after transplant.

Concerning this clonotype itself: Its target is unknown.

Unique molecular identifiers were used to barcode this TCRbeta library. One entry per CDR3 protein results from TCRdb running MiXCR on the PCR reads. The sample holds about 240,000 distinct CDR3 sequences, roughly 26% seen once. CDR1 DFQATT and CDR2 SNEGSKA come from the germline V gene (reference sequence). With 5 bases removed from V and 0 bases from J, the gap between germline ends came to 25 bases. This CDR3 has 19 residues. J is TRBJ2-2 and V is TRBV20-1; D is perhaps TRBD1 (5 bases). This TCR came from a girl aged 2 to 9 with Fanconi anemia, due to receive a stem cell transplant. Sequencing used PBMCs, obtained before TCRalphabeta/CD19-depleted stem cell transplant. Written as DNA, the CDR3 is TGCAGTGCTGGCCAGGGTCAGGGAAACTTCATCGCGAACACCGGGGAGCTGTTTTTT. Amino acid sequence: CSAGQGQGNFIANTGELFF.